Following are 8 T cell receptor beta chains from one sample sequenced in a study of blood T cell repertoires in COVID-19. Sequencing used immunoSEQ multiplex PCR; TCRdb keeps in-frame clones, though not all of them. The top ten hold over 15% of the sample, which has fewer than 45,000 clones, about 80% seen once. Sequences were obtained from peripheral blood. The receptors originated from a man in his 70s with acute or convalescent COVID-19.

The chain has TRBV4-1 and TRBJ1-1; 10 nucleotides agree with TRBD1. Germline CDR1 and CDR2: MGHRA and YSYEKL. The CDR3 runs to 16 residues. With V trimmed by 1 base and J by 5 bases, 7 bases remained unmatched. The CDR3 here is CASSQAPTGGRTEAFF. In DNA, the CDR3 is TGCGCCAGCAGCCAAGCCCCGACAGGGGGCCGTACTGAAGCTTTCTTT.

The CDR3, as DNA: TGTGCCAGCAGCCCATCCGACAGGGTAAGCACTGAAGCTTTCTTT. Translating gives CASSPSDRVSTEAFF. The rearrangement joins TRBV7-8 to TRBJ1-1; TRBD1 matches 7 bases. Germline values: CDR1 SGHVS, CDR2 FQNEAQ. The CDR3 is 15 amino acids. Trimming cost V 5 bases and J 4 bases; bases outside gene matches: 10.

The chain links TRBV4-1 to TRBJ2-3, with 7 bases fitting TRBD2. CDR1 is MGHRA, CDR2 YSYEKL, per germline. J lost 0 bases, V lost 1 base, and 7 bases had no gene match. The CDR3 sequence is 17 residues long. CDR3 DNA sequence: TGCGCCAGCAGCCAAGTGGGGGGGGAGACTAGCACAGATACGCAGTATTTT. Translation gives CASSQVGGETSTDTQYF.

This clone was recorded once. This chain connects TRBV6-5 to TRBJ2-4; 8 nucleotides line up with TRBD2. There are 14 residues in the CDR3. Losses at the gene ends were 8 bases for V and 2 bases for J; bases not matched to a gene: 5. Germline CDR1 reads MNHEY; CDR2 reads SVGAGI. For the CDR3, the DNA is TGTGCCAGCGGACTAGCTGGGTCCAAAAACATTCAGTACTTC. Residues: CASGLAGSKNIQYF.

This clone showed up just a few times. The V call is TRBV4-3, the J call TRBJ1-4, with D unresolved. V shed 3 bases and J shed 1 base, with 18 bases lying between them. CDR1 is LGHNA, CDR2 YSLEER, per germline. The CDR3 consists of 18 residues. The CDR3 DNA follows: TGCGCCAGCAGCCATGCTTTTGGGAGACTAGAAACTAATGAAAAACTGTTTTTT. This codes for CASSHAFGRLETNEKLFF.

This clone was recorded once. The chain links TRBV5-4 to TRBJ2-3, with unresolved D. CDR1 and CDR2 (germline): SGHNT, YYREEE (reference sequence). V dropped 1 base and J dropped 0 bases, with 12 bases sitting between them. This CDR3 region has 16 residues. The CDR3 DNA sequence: TGTGCCAGCAGCTTGATGGGTCAGGCTAGCACAGATACGCAGTATTTT. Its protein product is CASSLMGQASTDTQYF.

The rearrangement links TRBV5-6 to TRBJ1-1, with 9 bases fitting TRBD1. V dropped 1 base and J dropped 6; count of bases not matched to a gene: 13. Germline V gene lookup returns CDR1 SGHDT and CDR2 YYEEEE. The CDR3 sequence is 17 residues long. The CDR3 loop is CASSLFAPGQGSPEAFF. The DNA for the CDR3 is TGTGCCAGCAGCTTGTTTGCTCCGGGACAGGGTAGCCCTGAAGCTTTCTTT.

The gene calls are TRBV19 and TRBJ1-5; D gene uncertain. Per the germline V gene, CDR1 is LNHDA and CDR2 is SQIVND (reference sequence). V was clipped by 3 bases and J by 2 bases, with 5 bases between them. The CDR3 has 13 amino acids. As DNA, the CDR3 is TGTGCCAGTAGTATCTCAGGCAATCAGCCCCAGCATTTT. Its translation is CASSISGNQPQHF.